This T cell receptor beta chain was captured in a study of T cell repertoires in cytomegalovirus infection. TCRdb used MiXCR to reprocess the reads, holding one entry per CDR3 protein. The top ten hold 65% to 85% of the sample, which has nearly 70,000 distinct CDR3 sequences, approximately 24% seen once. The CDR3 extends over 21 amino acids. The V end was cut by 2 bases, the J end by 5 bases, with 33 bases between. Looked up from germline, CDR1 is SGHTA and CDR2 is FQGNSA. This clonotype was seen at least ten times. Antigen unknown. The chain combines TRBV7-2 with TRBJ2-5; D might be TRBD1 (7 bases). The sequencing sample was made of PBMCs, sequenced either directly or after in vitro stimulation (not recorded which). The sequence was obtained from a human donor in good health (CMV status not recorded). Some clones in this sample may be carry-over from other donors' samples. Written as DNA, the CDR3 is TGTGCCAGCAGCTTACAGACAGGGAGGATGGGGAGAACGGGAGTGGGGGAGACCCAGTACTTC. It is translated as CASSLQTGRMGRTGVGETQYF.